These 28 T cell receptor beta chains were all obtained from the same sample, sequenced in a study of metastatic and nonmetastatic thyroid tumors. Thyroid surgery had not been preceded by any treatment in any patient. Using MiXCR, TCRdb reanalyzed the PCR reads. Counted here are around 6,000 clones, 25% to 30% occurring once; the ten biggest clones make up less than 20%. The sequencing sample was made of adjacent normal tissue. These TCRs come from a female donor with papillary thyroid cancer or a benign thyroid nodule (not recorded which). Some clones in this sample may be carry-over from other donors' samples.

Of note for this clone: A junction boundary mismatches the germline segment, possibly from a read error. This chain joins TRBV27 and TRBJ2-7; D remains ambiguous. Germline lookup yields CDR1 MNHEY and CDR2 SMNVEV (reference sequence). CDR3 size: 14 residues. The CDR3 region is CASTLRAITYEQYF. The DNA of the CDR3 is TGTGCCAGCACTTTACGGGCGATCACCTACGAGCAGTACTTC.

This clone is medium-sized in the sample. The chain links TRBV7-2 to TRBJ1-2, with TRBD1 as a possible D gene (5 bases). Trimming took off 2 bases at V and 2 bases at J, with 12 bases between the two ends. Germline CDR1 reads SGHTA; CDR2 reads FQGNSA. The CDR3 is made up of 15 amino acids. CDR3 sequence reads: CASSLTRGANYGYTF. CDR3 nucleotides: TGTGCCAGCAGCTTAACGAGGGGAGCCAACTATGGCTACACCTTC. Complete variable domain (other parts from reference TRBV7-2 and TRBJ1-2): GAGVSQSPSNKVTEKGKDVELRCDPISGHTALYWYRQSLGQGLEFLIYFQGNSAPDKSGLPSDRFSAERTGGSVSTLTIQRTQQEDSAVYLCASSLTRGANYGYTFGSGTRLTVV.

This clone is medium-sized within its sample. This chain joins TRBV11-3 and TRBJ2-1; maybe TRBD2 (6 bases). V lost 0 bases and J 8 bases, leaving 14 bases between the germline ends. The CDR3 consists of 15 residues. The germline V gene encodes CDR1 SGHNT and CDR2 YENEEA. CDR3 sequence (DNA): TGTGCCAGCAGCTTAGAGTATCGGGGGAACCATGAGCAGTTCTTC. This encodes CASSLEYRGNHEQFF.

This clone occurred once. CDR3 region: CASSLTENTEAFF. CDR3 bases: TGTGCCAGCAGCTTGACAGAGAACACTGAAGCTTTCTTT. The chain is built from TRBV11-2 and TRBJ1-1, with TRBD1 as a possible D gene (5 bases). This CDR3 contains 13 residues. The germline gives CDR1 SGHAT, CDR2 FQNNGV. V lost 3 bases and J 1 base, leaving 6 bases between the germline ends.

The rearrangement links TRBV30 to TRBJ1-2; maybe TRBD1 (5 bases). The germline V gene encodes CDR1 GTSNPN and CDR2 SVGIG (reference sequence). The CDR3 is 17 residues long. V was trimmed by 4 bases and J by 2 bases, leaving 23 bases between them. The CDR3 region has the DNA TGTGCCTGGATTCATGGAGACTCGCGAGGGGACAACTATGGCTACACCTTC. Amino acids: CAWIHGDSRGDNYGYTF.

The chain carries TRBV6-1 and TRBJ1-2, with D uncertain. The CDR3 consists of 13 residues. Germline values: CDR1 MNHNS, CDR2 SASEGT. Trimming removed 4 bases from V and 4 bases from J, with 10 bases in between. The CDR3, as DNA: TGTGCCAGCAGTGTTATGGGTGTCTATGGCTACACCTTC. Translation: CASSVMGVYGYTF.

Sample share makes this clone medium-sized (0.01 to 0.1%). The V gene is TRBV13, the J gene TRBJ2-3, with TRBD2 as a possible D gene (6 bases). Germline CDR1 PRHDT, CDR2 FYEKMQ (reference sequence). CDR3 length: 15 residues. V shed 4 bases and J shed 7 bases, with 18 bases lying between them. The CDR3: CASSSLGSGSNTQYF. In DNA, the CDR3 is TGTGCCAGCAGCTCCCTCGGGAGCGGCTCAAATACGCAGTATTTT.

V is TRBV28 and J is TRBJ1-2; TRBD1 aligns across 11 bases. The germline gives CDR1 MDHEN, CDR2 SYDVKM. Trimming took 7 bases from V and 9 from J; bases not matched to a gene: 13. The CDR3 is made up of 15 amino acids. The DNA for the CDR3 is TGTGCCAGCACTACAAGGACAGGGGGCGCCGGTTGCTACACCTTC. It specifies CASTTRTGGAGCYTF.

The table lists this clone with a few counts. The chain is built from TRBV28 and TRBJ2-3; D is unresolved. The CDR3 contains 18 residues. Per germline, CDR1 MDHEN and CDR2 SYDVKM. V was trimmed by 5 bases and J by 4 bases, leaving 25 bases between them. The CDR3 loop reads CASSIITRSDTTSDTQYF. Written as DNA, the CDR3 is TGTGCCAGCAGTATCATTACAAGGTCAGACACCACGTCAGATACGCAGTATTTT.

The chain uses TRBV7-3 and TRBJ1-2; a possible D gene is TRBD1 (5 bases). CDR3 size: 11 residues. Looked up from germline, CDR1 is SGHTA and CDR2 is FQGTGA. V was trimmed by 5 bases and J by 7 bases, leaving 8 bases between them. The CDR3 loop reads CASSNGGGYTF. CDR3 sequence (DNA): TGTGCCAGCAGCAACGGGGGTGGCTACACCTTC.

This chain uses TRBV13 with TRBJ1-2; 11 bases agree with TRBD1. The length of the CDR3 is 11 residues. The germline V gene encodes CDR1 PRHDT and CDR2 FYEKMQ (reference sequence). J gave up 13 bases and V 3 bases, and 1 base lay outside the gene matches. CDR3 sequence: CASSLGQGGTF. The CDR3 region has the DNA TGTGCCAGCAGCTTGGGACAGGGGGGCACCTTC.

A few counts support this clone. The chain links TRBV6-1 to TRBJ1-1, with 9 nucleotides matching TRBD1. Germline-derived CDR1 and CDR2 are MNHNS and SASEGT. The length of the CDR3 is 12 residues. J was trimmed by 4 bases and V by 6 bases; bases with no gene match: 0. The CDR3, as DNA: TGTGCCAGCAGGGACAGGGGCACTGAAGCTTTCTTT. This translates into CASRDRGTEAFF.

This clone was observed a few times. The chain combines TRBV19 with TRBJ1-2, with D tentatively TRBD1 (5 bases). CDR3 length: 14 amino acids. V dropped 0 bases and J dropped 4 bases, with 9 bases sitting between them. CDR1 is LNHDA and CDR2 is SQIVND in the germline V gene (reference sequence). In DNA form, the CDR3 reads TGTGCCAGTAGTATAGAATCAGGGACCTATGGCTACACCTTC. Translating gives CASSIESGTYGYTF.

This clone has only one observation. This sequence joins TRBV7-9 and TRBJ2-7, with D perhaps matching TRBD1 or TRBD2 (5 bases each). CDR3 size: 14 residues. CDR1 and CDR2 from the germline V gene are SEHNR and FQNEAQ (reference sequence). The V and J ends lost 3 bases and 4 bases respectively, with 13 bases between them. This CDR3 reads CASSFGDRQYEQYF. In DNA, the CDR3 is TGTGCCAGCAGCTTCGGGGACCGACAGTACGAGCAGTACTTC.

The rearrangement joins TRBV20-1 to TRBJ2-5; D might be TRBD2 (6 bases). The germline V gene has CDR1 DFQATT and CDR2 SNEGSKA (reference sequence). With 5 bases removed from V and 3 bases from J, the gap between germline ends came to 19 bases. The CDR3 extends over 15 amino acids. CDR3 region: CSASGILGGEETQYF. The CDR3 DNA is TGCAGTGCTTCGGGTATTTTAGGAGGGGAAGAGACCCAGTACTTC.

This chain links TRBV6-2 or TRBV6-3 with TRBJ2-7, with TRBD2 matching 8 bases. The CDR3 has 15 residues. V shed 7 bases, J shed 0 bases, and the junction held 8 bases outside the gene matches. CDR1 is MNHEY and CDR2 is SVGEGT in the germline V gene. The CDR3 spells CASTHGGRSSYEQYF. CDR3 coding DNA: TGTGCCAGCACCCATGGCGGGAGGAGCTCCTACGAGCAGTACTTC.

This clone came up a few times. The rearrangement uses TRBV20-1 and TRBJ2-7, with 12 bases matching TRBD2. The CDR3 is made up of 13 amino acids. J lost 5 bases, V lost 1 base, and 0 bases had no gene match. Germline CDR1 is DFQATT and CDR2 is SNEGSKA (reference sequence). The chain's CDR3 is CSARGLAGDEQYF. The DNA of the CDR3 is TGCAGTGCTAGAGGACTAGCGGGGGACGAGCAGTACTTC.

This clone came up many times. The V and J genes are TRBV4-2 and TRBJ1-5, with 9 bases matching TRBD1. Germline V gives CDR1 LGHNA, CDR2 YNFKEQ. There are 16 residues in the CDR3. Trimming removed 0 bases from V and 6 bases from J; junction bases left unmatched: 6. The CDR3 is CASSQDSRQGGQPQHF. CDR3 in DNA: TGTGCCAGCAGCCAAGATAGCCGACAGGGGGGTCAGCCCCAGCATTTT.

The chain is built from TRBV7-9 and TRBJ2-7, with D possibly TRBD2 on 6 matching bases. This CDR3 is 14 amino acids long. Germline lookup yields CDR1 SEHNR and CDR2 FQNEAQ (reference sequence). Trimming removed 3 bases from V and 5 bases from J, with 14 bases in between. The CDR3 nucleotides are TGTGCCAGCAGCTTGGGGGGAGTATCCGACGAGCAGTACTTC. Translation: CASSLGGVSDEQYF. The entire variable domain, with the rest obtained from reference TRBV7-9 and TRBJ2-7, is as follows: DTGVSQNPRHKITKRGQNVTFRCDPISEHNRLYWYRQTLGQGPEFLTYFQNEAQLEKSRLLSDRFSAERPKGSFSTLEIQRTEQGDSAMYLCASSLGGVSDEQYFGPGTRLTVT.

The J gene is TRBJ1-1, the V gene TRBV6-1, with 7 bases fitting TRBD1. Germline values: CDR1 MNHNS, CDR2 SASEGT. This CDR3 region has 15 residues. Losses at the gene ends were 7 bases for V and 1 base for J; bases not matched to a gene: 9. CDR3 loop: CASKPPGDRNTEAFF. The CDR3 coding sequence is TGTGCCAGCAAACCCCCTGGGGACAGGAACACTGAAGCTTTCTTT.

The rearrangement uses TRBV20-1 and TRBJ2-7, with 11 bases lining up with TRBD1. With 0 bases clipped from V and 0 bases from J, the junction kept 1 base outside the gene matches. The CDR3 runs to 15 residues. Germline lookup yields CDR1 DFQATT and CDR2 SNEGSKA (reference sequence). The DNA for the CDR3 is TGCAGTGCTAGAGAAGGGACAGGGGGCTCCTACGAGCAGTACTTC. Encoded protein: CSAREGTGGSYEQYF.

This clone has more than one count but fewer than ten. The chain links TRBV24-1 to TRBJ2-1; 8 nucleotides match TRBD2. CDR3 length: 15 residues. Looked up from germline, CDR1 is KGHDR and CDR2 is SFDVKD. V dropped 4 bases and J dropped 4; count of bases not matched to a gene: 5. The CDR3 DNA follows: TGTGCCACCAGTGACAGCGGGAGACCTTACAATGAGCAGTTCTTC. Translated, it gives CATSDSGRPYNEQFF.

This clone was seen many times. CDR3 nucleotide sequence: TGTGCCAGCAGTCCGGGGACAGGGGCCTACGAGCAGTACTTC. It specifies CASSPGTGAYEQYF. The chain recombines TRBV12-3 or TRBV12-4 with TRBJ2-7; 10 bases line up with TRBD1. This CDR3 is built from 14 residues. J lost 2 bases, V lost 5 bases, and 3 bases had no gene match.

This clone is termed large (0.1 to 1%). Here the CDR3 reads CASSRGQGLNEQFF. CDR3 sequence (DNA): TGTGCCAGCAGTCGTGGACAGGGTTTGAATGAGCAGTTCTTC. This rearrangement joins TRBV27 to TRBJ2-1, with 8 positions matching TRBD1. The trim removed 5 bases at V and 7 bases at J, leaving 7 bases unmatched. This CDR3 spans 14 amino acids. Germline CDR1 and CDR2: MNHEY and SMNVEV (reference sequence).

The chain combines TRBV20-1 with TRBJ2-1; 11 bases are a match to TRBD2. Trimming cost V 3 bases and J 8 bases; bases outside gene matches: 12. This CDR3 is built from 16 residues. Germline CDR1 DFQATT, CDR2 SNEGSKA (reference sequence). DNA of the CDR3: TGCAGTGCTAGGCCACGAACTAGCGGGAGTTCTTATGAGCAGTTCTTC. Translating gives CSARPRTSGSSYEQFF.

This clone was seen only a few times. The rearrangement uses TRBV7-6 and TRBJ2-5; 7 bases are shared with TRBD1. The CDR3 spans 11 residues. Germline V gene data show CDR1 as SGHVS and CDR2 as FNYEAQ. Trimming removed 5 bases from V and 12 bases from J; junction bases left unmatched: 6. The CDR3 DNA reads as TGTGCCAGCAGCGCTGGGACAGTAGAGTACTTC. This encodes CASSAGTVEYF.

V and J are TRBV10-2 and TRBJ1-2, with 9 bases lining up with TRBD1. The V gene end was trimmed by 3 bases and the J gene end by 3 bases; junction bases not matched to a gene: 5. The CDR3 loop spans 15 amino acids. The germline CDR1 and CDR2 sequences are WSHSY and SAAADI. The CDR3 region has the DNA TGCGCCAGCAGTGACATGACAGGGGGGTACTATGGCTACACCTTC. Translating gives CASSDMTGGYYGYTF.

By sample fraction, this clone is medium-sized. The chain has TRBV7-2 and TRBJ2-5; a possible D gene is TRBD2 (5 bases). This CDR3 has 13 residues. V lost 0 bases to trimming and J lost 9 bases, with 11 bases between them. Per the germline V gene, CDR1 is SGHTA and CDR2 is FQGNSA. The CDR3 DNA follows: TGTGCCAGCAGCTTAGCCGGGTTGAGGGCCCAGTACTTC. It is translated as CASSLAGLRAQYF.